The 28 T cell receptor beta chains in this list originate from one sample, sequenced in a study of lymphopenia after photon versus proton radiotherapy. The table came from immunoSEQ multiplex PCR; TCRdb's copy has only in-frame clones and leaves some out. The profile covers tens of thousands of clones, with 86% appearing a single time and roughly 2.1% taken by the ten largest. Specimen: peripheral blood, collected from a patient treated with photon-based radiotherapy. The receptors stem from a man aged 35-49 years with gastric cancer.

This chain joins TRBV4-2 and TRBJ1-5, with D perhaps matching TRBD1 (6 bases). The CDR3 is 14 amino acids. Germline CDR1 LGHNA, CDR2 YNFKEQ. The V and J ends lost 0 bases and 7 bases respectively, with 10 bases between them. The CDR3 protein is CASSQDRGDQPQHF. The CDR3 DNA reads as TGTGCCAGCAGCCAAGACAGGGGAGACCAGCCCCAGCATTTT.

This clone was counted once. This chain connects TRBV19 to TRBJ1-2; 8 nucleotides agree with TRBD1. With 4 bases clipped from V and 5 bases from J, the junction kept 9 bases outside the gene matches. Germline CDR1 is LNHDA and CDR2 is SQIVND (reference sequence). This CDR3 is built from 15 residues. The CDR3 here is CASSKDRASLYGYTF. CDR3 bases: TGTGCCAGTAGTAAGGACAGGGCCTCTCTATATGGCTACACCTTC.

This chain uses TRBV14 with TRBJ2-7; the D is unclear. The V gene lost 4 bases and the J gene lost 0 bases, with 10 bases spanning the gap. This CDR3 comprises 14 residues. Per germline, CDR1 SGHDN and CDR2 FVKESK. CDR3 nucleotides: TGTGCCAGCAGCCCCCGGACGGCCTCCTACGAGCAGTACTTC. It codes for CASSPRTASYEQYF.

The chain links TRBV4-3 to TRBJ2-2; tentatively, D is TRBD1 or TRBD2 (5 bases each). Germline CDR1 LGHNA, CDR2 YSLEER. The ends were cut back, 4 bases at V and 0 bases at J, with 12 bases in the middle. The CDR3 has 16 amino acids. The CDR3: CASSPVGTSNTGELFF. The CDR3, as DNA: TGCGCCAGCAGCCCGGTGGGGACGTCGAACACCGGGGAGCTGTTTTTT.

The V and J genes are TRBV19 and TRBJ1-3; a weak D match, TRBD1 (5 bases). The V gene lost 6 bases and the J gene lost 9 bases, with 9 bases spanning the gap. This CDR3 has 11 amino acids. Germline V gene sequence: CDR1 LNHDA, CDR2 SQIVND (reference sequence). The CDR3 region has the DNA TGTGCCAGTAGGGAGGGGAGCACCATATATTTT. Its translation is CASREGSTIYF.

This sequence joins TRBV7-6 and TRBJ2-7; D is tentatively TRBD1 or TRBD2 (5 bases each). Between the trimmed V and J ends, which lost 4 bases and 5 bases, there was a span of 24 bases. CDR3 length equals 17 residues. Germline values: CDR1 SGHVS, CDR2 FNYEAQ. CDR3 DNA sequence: TGTGCCAGCAGCTCAGGGTCGGGATTGGGCCCTTCGGACGAGCAGTACTTC. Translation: CASSSGSGLGPSDEQYF.

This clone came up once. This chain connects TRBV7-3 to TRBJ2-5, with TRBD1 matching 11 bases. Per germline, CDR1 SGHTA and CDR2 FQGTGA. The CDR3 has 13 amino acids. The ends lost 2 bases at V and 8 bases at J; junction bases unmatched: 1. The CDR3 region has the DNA TGTGCCAGCAGCTTAGGGACAGGGGGTACCCAGTACTTC. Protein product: CASSLGTGGTQYF.

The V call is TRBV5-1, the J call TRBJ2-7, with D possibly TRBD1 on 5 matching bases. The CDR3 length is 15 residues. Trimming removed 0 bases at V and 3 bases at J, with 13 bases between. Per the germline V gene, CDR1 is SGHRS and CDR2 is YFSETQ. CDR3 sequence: CASSLEDTTLYEQYF. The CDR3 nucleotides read TGCGCCAGCAGCTTGGAGGACACGACCCTCTACGAGCAGTACTTC.

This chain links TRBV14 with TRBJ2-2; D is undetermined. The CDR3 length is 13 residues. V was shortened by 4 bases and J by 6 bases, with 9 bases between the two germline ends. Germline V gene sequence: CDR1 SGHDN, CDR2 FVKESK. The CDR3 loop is CASSPGLPGELFF. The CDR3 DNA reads TGTGCCAGCAGCCCCGGGCTACCCGGGGAGCTGTTTTTT.

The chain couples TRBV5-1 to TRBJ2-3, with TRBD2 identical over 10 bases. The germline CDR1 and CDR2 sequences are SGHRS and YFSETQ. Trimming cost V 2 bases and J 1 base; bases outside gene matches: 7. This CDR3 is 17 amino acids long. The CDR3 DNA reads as TGCGCCAGCAGCTTAAATCTAGCGGGGGCGGGCACAGATACGCAGTATTTT. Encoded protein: CASSLNLAGAGTDTQYF.

For the CDR3, the DNA is TGTGCCAGCACCTTCCCAGGTGCCTATGGCTACACCTTC. Translated: CASTFPGAYGYTF. The rearrangement joins TRBV6-6 to TRBJ1-2; D is undetermined. Trimming removed 7 bases from V and 4 bases from J, with 13 bases in between. The CDR3 contains 13 residues. Germline values: CDR1 MNHNY, CDR2 SVGAGI (reference sequence).

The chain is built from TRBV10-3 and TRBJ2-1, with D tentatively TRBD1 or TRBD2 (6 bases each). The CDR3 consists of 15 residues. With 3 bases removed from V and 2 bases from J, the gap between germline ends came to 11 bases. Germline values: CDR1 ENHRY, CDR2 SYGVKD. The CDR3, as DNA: TGTGCCATCAGTGATCGGGGGCCCACCTACAATGAGCAGTTCTTC. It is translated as CAISDRGPTYNEQFF.

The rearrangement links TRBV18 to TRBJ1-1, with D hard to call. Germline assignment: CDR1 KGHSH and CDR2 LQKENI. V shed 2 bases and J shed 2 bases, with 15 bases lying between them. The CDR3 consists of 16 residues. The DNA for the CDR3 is TGTGCCAGCTCACCAACCGTCGGCCCTTTCAACACTGAAGCTTTCTTT. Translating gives CASSPTVGPFNTEAFF.

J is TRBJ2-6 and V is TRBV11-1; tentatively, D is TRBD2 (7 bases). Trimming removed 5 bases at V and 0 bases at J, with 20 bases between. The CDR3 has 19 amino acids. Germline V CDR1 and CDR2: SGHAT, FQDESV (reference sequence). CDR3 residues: CASSPVRGAPFSGANVLTF. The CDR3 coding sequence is TGTGCCAGCAGCCCCGTTCGGGGGGCACCGTTCTCTGGGGCCAACGTCCTGACTTTC.

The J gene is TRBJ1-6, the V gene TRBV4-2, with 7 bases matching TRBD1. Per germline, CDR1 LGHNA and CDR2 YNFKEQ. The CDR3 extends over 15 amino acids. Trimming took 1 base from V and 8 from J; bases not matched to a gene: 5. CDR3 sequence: CASSQVLGGDSPLHF. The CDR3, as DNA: TGTGCCAGCAGCCAAGTGTTAGGGGGCGATTCACCCCTCCACTTT.

The CDR3: CASSRSAGTGTDTQYF. The CDR3 DNA follows: TGTGCCAGTAGTAGGTCCGCCGGGACGGGCACAGATACGCAGTATTTT. The V gene is TRBV19, the J gene TRBJ2-3; D may match TRBD1 or TRBD2 (5 bases each). Looked up from germline, CDR1 is LNHDA and CDR2 is SQIVND (reference sequence). V lost 4 bases and J lost 1, with 15 bases in between. The CDR3 has 16 amino acids.

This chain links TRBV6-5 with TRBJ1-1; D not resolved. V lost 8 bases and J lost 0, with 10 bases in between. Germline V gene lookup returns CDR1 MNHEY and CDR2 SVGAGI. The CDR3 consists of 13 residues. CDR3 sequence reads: CASHPEMNTEAFF. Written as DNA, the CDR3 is TGTGCCAGCCACCCTGAGATGAACACTGAAGCTTTCTTT.

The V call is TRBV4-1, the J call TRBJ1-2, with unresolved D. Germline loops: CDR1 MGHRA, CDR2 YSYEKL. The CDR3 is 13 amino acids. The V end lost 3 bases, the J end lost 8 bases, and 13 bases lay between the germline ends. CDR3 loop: CASSQTLWNGYTF. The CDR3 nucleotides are TGCGCCAGCAGCCAGACCCTATGGAACGGCTACACCTTC.

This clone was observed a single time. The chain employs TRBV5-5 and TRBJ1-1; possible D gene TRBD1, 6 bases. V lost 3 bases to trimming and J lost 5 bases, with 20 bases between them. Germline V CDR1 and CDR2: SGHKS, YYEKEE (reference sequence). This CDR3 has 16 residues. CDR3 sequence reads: CASSSTISQGYTEAFF. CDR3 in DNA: TGTGCCAGCAGCTCAACAATATCACAGGGATATACTGAAGCTTTCTTT.

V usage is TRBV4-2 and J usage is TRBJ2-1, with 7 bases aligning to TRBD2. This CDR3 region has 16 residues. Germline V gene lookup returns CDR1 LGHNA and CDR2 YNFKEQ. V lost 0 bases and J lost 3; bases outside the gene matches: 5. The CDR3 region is CASSQDAAGFYNEQFF. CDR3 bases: TGTGCCAGCAGCCAAGATGCAGCGGGGTTCTACAATGAGCAGTTCTTC.

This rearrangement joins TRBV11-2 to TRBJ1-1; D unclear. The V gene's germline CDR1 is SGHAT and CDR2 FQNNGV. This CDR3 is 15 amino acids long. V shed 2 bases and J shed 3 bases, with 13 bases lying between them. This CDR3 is CASSLRQRAYTEAFF. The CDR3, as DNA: TGTGCCAGCAGCTTACGGCAGCGCGCGTACACTGAAGCTTTCTTT.

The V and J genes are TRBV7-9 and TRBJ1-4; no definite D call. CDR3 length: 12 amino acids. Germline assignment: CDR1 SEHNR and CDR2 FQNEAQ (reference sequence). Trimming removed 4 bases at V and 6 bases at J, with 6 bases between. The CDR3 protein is CASSSSDEKLFF. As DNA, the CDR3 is TGTGCCAGCAGCTCATCGGATGAAAAACTGTTTTTT.

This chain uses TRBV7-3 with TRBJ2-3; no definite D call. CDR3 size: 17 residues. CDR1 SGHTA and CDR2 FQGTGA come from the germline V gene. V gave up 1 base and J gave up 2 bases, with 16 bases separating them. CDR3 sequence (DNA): TGTGCCAGCAGCTTAAAGTCCGGCGGAACCCCCACAGATACGCAGTATTTT. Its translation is CASSLKSGGTPTDTQYF.

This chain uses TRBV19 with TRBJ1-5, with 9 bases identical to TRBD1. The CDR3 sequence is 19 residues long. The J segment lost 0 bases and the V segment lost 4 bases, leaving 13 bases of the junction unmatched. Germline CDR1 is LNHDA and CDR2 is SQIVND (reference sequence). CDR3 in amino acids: CASSTDRGGSPYSNQPQHF. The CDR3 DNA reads TGTGCCAGTAGTACAGACAGGGGGGGTTCCCCTTATAGCAATCAGCCCCAGCATTTT.

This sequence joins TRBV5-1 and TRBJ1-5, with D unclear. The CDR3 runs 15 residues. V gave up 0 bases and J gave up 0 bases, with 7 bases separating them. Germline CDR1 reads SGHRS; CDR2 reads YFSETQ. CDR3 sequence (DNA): TGCGCCAGCAGCTTGGATCGGGGTAGCAATCAGCCCCAGCATTTT. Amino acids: CASSLDRGSNQPQHF. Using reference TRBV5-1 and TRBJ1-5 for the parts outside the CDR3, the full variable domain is KAGVTQTPRYLIKTRGQQVTLSCSPISGHRSVSWYQQTPGQGLQFLFEYFSETQRNKGNFPGRFSGRQFSNSRSEMNVSTLELGDSALYLCASSLDRGSNQPQHFGDGTRLSIL.

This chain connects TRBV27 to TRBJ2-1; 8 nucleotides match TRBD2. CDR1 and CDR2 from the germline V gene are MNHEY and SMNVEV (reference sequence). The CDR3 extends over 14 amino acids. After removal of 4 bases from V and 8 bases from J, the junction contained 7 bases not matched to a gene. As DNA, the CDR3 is TGTGCCAGCAGTTCCACTCTAGCGGGTCATGAGCAGTTCTTC. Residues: CASSSTLAGHEQFF.

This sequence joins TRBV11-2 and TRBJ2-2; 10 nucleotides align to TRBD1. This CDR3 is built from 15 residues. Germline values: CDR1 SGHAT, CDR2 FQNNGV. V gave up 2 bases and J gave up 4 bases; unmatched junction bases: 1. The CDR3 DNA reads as TGTGCCAGCAGCTTACGACAGGGGGCCACCGGGGAGCTGTTTTTT. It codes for CASSLRQGATGELFF. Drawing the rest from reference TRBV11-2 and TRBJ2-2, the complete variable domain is EAGVAQSPRYKIIEKRQSVAFWCNPISGHATLYWYQQILGQGPKLLIQFQNNGVVDDSQLPKDRFSAERLKGVDSTLKIQPAKLEDSAVYLCASSLRQGATGELFFGEGSRLTVL.

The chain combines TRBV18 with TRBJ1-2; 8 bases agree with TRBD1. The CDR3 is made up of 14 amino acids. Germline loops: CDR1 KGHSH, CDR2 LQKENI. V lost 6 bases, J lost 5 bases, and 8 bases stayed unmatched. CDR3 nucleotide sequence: TGTGCCAGCTCCCAAAAACAGGGGGAATATGGCTACACCTTC. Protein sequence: CASSQKQGEYGYTF.